This is a list of T cell receptor beta chains from one sample in a study of CD8+ T cells in alopecia areata. Clones were read by immunoSEQ multiplex PCR, and TCRdb kept only the in-frame ones, dropping some. The sample has 150,000 to 200,000 clones; 67% are singletons. Sequencing was performed on CD8+ T cells sorted from blood, taken at week 0. These receptors all stem from a human donor with alopecia areata. CDR3s include the opening cysteine and the closing phenylalanine or tryptophan. D genes are given only for firm matches. Not all rows give a size; the values are once, few, many and, for expanded clones, a class.

d_gene: TRBD1; abundance: NA; j_gene: TRBJ1-2; v_gene: TRBV4-1; CDR3nt: TGCGCCAGCAGCCAAAGATCGGGGACAGGGGCCACAGGTGGTAATGGCTACACCTTC; CDR3aa: CASSQRSGTGATGGNGYTF
d_gene: NA; abundance: few; j_gene: TRBJ2-2; v_gene: TRBV29-1; CDR3nt: TGCAGCGTTGAGGCGGCGAACACCGGGGAGCTGTTTTTT; CDR3aa: CSVEAANTGELFF
d_gene: NA; abundance: NA; j_gene: TRBJ2-5; v_gene: TRBV15; CDR3nt: TGTGCCACCAGCCCCCGGAGGGGCGAAGAGACCCAGTACTTC; CDR3aa: CATSPRRGEETQYF
d_gene: NA; abundance: NA; j_gene: TRBJ2-5; v_gene: TRBV7-9; CDR3nt: TGTGCCAGCAGCTCCACCCGCGACACCCGCCGGTGGGCCCAGTACTTC; CDR3aa: CASSSTRDTRRWAQYF
d_gene: NA; abundance: NA; j_gene: TRBJ2-7; v_gene: TRBV30; CDR3nt: TGTGCCTGGAGTCCGGGACACATCTACGAGCAGTACTTC; CDR3aa: CAWSPGHIYEQYF
d_gene: NA; abundance: NA; j_gene: TRBJ1-5; v_gene: TRBV7-9; CDR3nt: TGTGCCAGCAGCTTGGGGAATCAGCCCCAGCATTTT; CDR3aa: CASSLGNQPQHF
d_gene: TRBD1; abundance: NA; j_gene: TRBJ1-6; v_gene: TRBV2; CDR3nt: TGTGCCAGCAGACAGGGGATAACCCTCCACTTT; CDR3aa: CASRQGITLHF
d_gene: NA; abundance: few; j_gene: TRBJ1-1; v_gene: TRBV7-9; CDR3nt: TGTGCCAGCAGCTTAGCTTACACTGAAGCTTTCTTT; CDR3aa: CASSLAYTEAFF
d_gene: TRBD2; abundance: few; j_gene: TRBJ2-1; v_gene: TRBV13; CDR3nt: TGTGCCAGCAGCTTACCCGGGAGGAACGCTTACAATGAGCAGTTCTTC; CDR3aa: CASSLPGRNAYNEQFF
d_gene: NA; abundance: NA; j_gene: TRBJ2-5; v_gene: TRBV7-8; CDR3nt: TGTGCCAGCAGCTTAGGTTTAGTTCGTAGGGGGGCCACCAAAGAGACCCAGTACTTC; CDR3aa: CASSLGLVRRGATKETQYF
d_gene: TRBD1; abundance: NA; j_gene: TRBJ2-7; v_gene: TRBV30; CDR3nt: TGTGCCTGGAGTTGGGGACAGGGGGCCTACGAGCAGTACTTC; CDR3aa: CAWSWGQGAYEQYF
d_gene: NA; abundance: NA; j_gene: TRBJ1-4; v_gene: TRBV6-1; CDR3nt: TGTGCCAGCAGTGGACCGGGGGAGGCGGGTGAAAAACTGTTTTTT; CDR3aa: CASSGPGEAGEKLFF
d_gene: NA; abundance: NA; j_gene: TRBJ2-7; v_gene: TRBV20-1; CDR3nt: TGCAGTGCCTCGAGGGGCTACGAGCAGTACTTC; CDR3aa: CSASRGYEQYF
d_gene: NA; abundance: NA; j_gene: TRBJ2-7; v_gene: TRBV27; CDR3nt: TGTGCCAGCAGTGAGGAGGGGCCCTACGAGCAGTACTTC; CDR3aa: CASSEEGPYEQYF
d_gene: NA; abundance: NA; j_gene: TRBJ2-5; v_gene: TRBV25-1; CDR3nt: TGTGCCAGCAGTGAATTGGGCCAAGAGACCCAGTACTTC; CDR3aa: CASSELGQETQYF
d_gene: TRBD1; abundance: NA; j_gene: TRBJ2-3; v_gene: TRBV13; CDR3nt: TGTGCCAGCAGCTCCCGCTTACAGGGGGATGGGTATACGCAGTATTTT; CDR3aa: CASSSRLQGDGYTQYF
d_gene: NA; abundance: NA; j_gene: TRBJ2-1; v_gene: TRBV19; CDR3nt: TGTGCCAGTAGTCCACGAGGGGACAATGAGCAGTTCTTC; CDR3aa: CASSPRGDNEQFF
d_gene: TRBD2; abundance: NA; j_gene: TRBJ2-5; v_gene: TRBV9; CDR3nt: TGTGCCAGCAGCACAAAGCGGGGGGGCCTGGAGACCCAGTACTTC; CDR3aa: CASSTKRGGLETQYF
d_gene: TRBD2; abundance: few; j_gene: TRBJ2-5; v_gene: TRBV7-2; CDR3nt: TGTGCCAGCAAACGGACTAGCGGACTCCAAGAGACCCAGTACTTC; CDR3aa: CASKRTSGLQETQYF
d_gene: TRBD1; abundance: NA; j_gene: TRBJ1-1; v_gene: TRBV30; CDR3nt: TGTGCCTGGAGCCCGACAGGGTCTGAAGCTTTCTTT; CDR3aa: CAWSPTGSEAFF
d_gene: TRBD1; abundance: NA; j_gene: TRBJ2-1; v_gene: TRBV7-9; CDR3nt: TGTGGGACAGGGGGTGGTGGCAATGAGCAGTTCTTC; CDR3aa: CGTGGGGNEQFF
d_gene: NA; abundance: few; j_gene: TRBJ2-1; v_gene: TRBV29-1; CDR3nt: TGCAGCGTTGAAGGCACGAGCTCCTACAATGAGCAGTTCTTC; CDR3aa: CSVEGTSSYNEQFF
d_gene: NA; abundance: NA; j_gene: TRBJ2-7; v_gene: TRBV7-6; CDR3nt: TGTGCCAGCAGCTTAGTGCCGGACGAGCAGTACTTC; CDR3aa: CASSLVPDEQYF
d_gene: NA; abundance: NA; j_gene: TRBJ1-1; v_gene: TRBV29-1; CDR3nt: TGCAGCGTTCGGCCCTACAGTGAAGCTTTCTTT; CDR3aa: CSVRPYSEAFF
d_gene: TRBD1; abundance: once; j_gene: TRBJ1-5; v_gene: TRBV7-8; CDR3nt: TGTGCCAGCAGCTTAGCGGGACAGACCAGCAATCAGCCCCAGCATTTT; CDR3aa: CASSLAGQTSNQPQHF
d_gene: NA; abundance: NA; j_gene: TRBJ1-1; v_gene: TRBV11-2; CDR3nt: TGTGCCAGCAGCTTCCCTAACACTGAAGCTTTCTTT; CDR3aa: CASSFPNTEAFF
d_gene: TRBD2; abundance: once; j_gene: TRBJ2-4; v_gene: TRBV13; CDR3nt: TGTGCCAGCAGCTCACGAACACGACTAGCGGGGGCCAAAAACATTCAGTACTTC; CDR3aa: CASSSRTRLAGAKNIQYF
d_gene: TRBD1; abundance: few; j_gene: TRBJ1-6; v_gene: TRBV4-1; CDR3nt: TGCGCCAGCAGCCAAGCCGGGACAGATAATTCACCCCTCCACTTT; CDR3aa: CASSQAGTDNSPLHF
d_gene: NA; abundance: NA; j_gene: TRBJ1-2; v_gene: TRBV29-1; CDR3nt: TGCAGCGTGACCGGGGCCCGATATGGCTACACCTTC; CDR3aa: CSVTGARYGYTF
d_gene: NA; abundance: NA; j_gene: TRBJ1-6; v_gene: TRBV5-1; CDR3nt: TGCGCCAGCAGCTTTACGGTGGGAGAGAGCTCCTATAATTCACCCCTCCACTTT; CDR3aa: CASSFTVGESSYNSPLHF
d_gene: NA; abundance: NA; j_gene: TRBJ2-1; v_gene: TRBV5-1; CDR3nt: TGCGCCAGCAGCTTGTTCGTGGGTGCCAATGAGCAGTTCTTC; CDR3aa: CASSLFVGANEQFF
d_gene: NA; abundance: NA; j_gene: TRBJ2-7; v_gene: TRBV30; CDR3nt: TGTGCCTGGAGTTTGGGAGACAGCTACGAGCAGTACTTC; CDR3aa: CAWSLGDSYEQYF
d_gene: NA; abundance: NA; j_gene: TRBJ2-2; v_gene: TRBV9; CDR3nt: TGTGCCAGCAGCGTTTTCCAGAACACCGGGGAGCTGTTTTTT; CDR3aa: CASSVFQNTGELFF
d_gene: TRBD2; abundance: NA; j_gene: TRBJ2-1; v_gene: TRBV30; CDR3nt: TGTGCCTGGAGCGCGACTAGCGGGGGCCACTACAATGAGCAGTTCTTC; CDR3aa: CAWSATSGGHYNEQFF
d_gene: TRBD1; abundance: NA; j_gene: TRBJ1-6; v_gene: TRBV6-5; CDR3nt: TGTGCCAGCAGCGCCAAAGCGACAGGGAATTCACCCCTCCACTTT; CDR3aa: CASSAKATGNSPLHF
d_gene: NA; abundance: NA; j_gene: TRBJ1-1; v_gene: TRBV5-1; CDR3nt: TGCGCCAGCAGCTTGGCCTCCGAGGTCACTGAAGCTTTCTTT; CDR3aa: CASSLASEVTEAFF
d_gene: TRBD2; abundance: NA; j_gene: TRBJ2-1; v_gene: TRBV4-1; CDR3nt: TGCGCCAGCAGCCAATACGGGGGGGACAATGAGCAGTTCTTC; CDR3aa: CASSQYGGDNEQFF
d_gene: NA; abundance: once; j_gene: TRBJ1-1; v_gene: TRBV5-1; CDR3nt: TGCGCCAGCAGAAACCCTGGGGCGGGACGAAGTTTT; CDR3aa: CASRNPGAGRSF
d_gene: NA; abundance: NA; j_gene: TRBJ2-1; v_gene: TRBV19; CDR3nt: TGTGCCAGTAGTACCTCATATGAGCAGTTCTTC; CDR3aa: CASSTSYEQFF
d_gene: NA; abundance: NA; j_gene: TRBJ1-5; v_gene: TRBV25-1; CDR3nt: TGTGCCAGCAGTGAATTTGGGGCGGCTCAGCCCCAGCATTTT; CDR3aa: CASSEFGAAQPQHF
d_gene: NA; abundance: NA; j_gene: TRBJ1-2; v_gene: TRBV27; CDR3nt: TGTGCCAGCAGGGTGATGGCCGGCTATGGCTACACCTTC; CDR3aa: CASRVMAGYGYTF
d_gene: NA; abundance: NA; j_gene: TRBJ2-7; v_gene: TRBV5-6; CDR3nt: TGTGCCAGCAGCTTGGTATCCAGCGCCTACGAGCAGTACTTC; CDR3aa: CASSLVSSAYEQYF
d_gene: TRBD2; abundance: NA; j_gene: TRBJ2-3; v_gene: TRBV11-1; CDR3nt: TGTGCCAGCAGCGGTTCCGGGACTAGCGGCACAGATACGCAGTATTTT; CDR3aa: CASSGSGTSGTDTQYF
d_gene: TRBD1; abundance: NA; j_gene: TRBJ2-7; v_gene: TRBV5-6; CDR3nt: TGTGCCAGCAGCTGGAGGGGACAGGGAAACTACGAGCAGTACTTC; CDR3aa: CASSWRGQGNYEQYF
d_gene: NA; abundance: NA; j_gene: TRBJ2-7; v_gene: TRBV13; CDR3nt: TGTGCCAGCACCCGAAGGGCAGAGAGCTCCTACGAGCAGTACTTC; CDR3aa: CASTRRAESSYEQYF